This T cell receptor beta chain was sequenced for a study of blood T cell repertoires in COVID-19. In the study overall: The study drew acute and convalescent COVID-19 samples from the United States, Italy and Spain. PBMCs, B-cell-depleted T cells, or T cells were the source of the cDNA or gDNA that made up the material.

Losses at the gene ends were 2 bases for V and 2 bases for J; bases not matched to a gene: 1. The CDR3 consists of 15 residues. Germline CDR1 ENHRY, CDR2 SYGVKD. In the original processing: Amplification from reference gene primers served as the basis for estimated nucleated cell counts. Clones were sequenced by immunoSEQ multiplex PCR, and TCRdb holds only the in-frame ones, with some missing. That table gives V, J and clone size, and the DNA gave D and trimming. The sample consists of roughly 700,000 clones, about nine tenths of them appearing once. The sequenced sample was peripheral blood. The chain is built from TRBV10-3 and TRBJ2-1; 9 bases map to TRBD1. This clonotype was sampled from a woman aged 18-35 years with acute or convalescent COVID-19. The CDR3 sequence is CAISEGQGTYNEQFF. In nucleotides, the CDR3 is TGTGCCATCAGTGAGGGACAGGGGACCTACAATGAGCAGTTCTTC.